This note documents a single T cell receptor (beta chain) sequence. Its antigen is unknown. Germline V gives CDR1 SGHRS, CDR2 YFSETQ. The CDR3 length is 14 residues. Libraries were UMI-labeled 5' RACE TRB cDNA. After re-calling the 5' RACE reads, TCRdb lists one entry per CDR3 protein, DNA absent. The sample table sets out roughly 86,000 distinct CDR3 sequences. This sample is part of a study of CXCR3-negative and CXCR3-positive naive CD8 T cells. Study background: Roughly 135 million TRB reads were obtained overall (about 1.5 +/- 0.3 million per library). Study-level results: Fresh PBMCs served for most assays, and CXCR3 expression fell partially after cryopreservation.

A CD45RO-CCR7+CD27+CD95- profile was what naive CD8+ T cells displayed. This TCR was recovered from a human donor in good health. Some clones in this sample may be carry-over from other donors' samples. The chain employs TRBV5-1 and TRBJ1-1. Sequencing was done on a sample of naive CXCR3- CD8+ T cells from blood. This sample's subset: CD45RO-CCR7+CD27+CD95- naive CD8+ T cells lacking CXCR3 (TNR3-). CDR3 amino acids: CASSLVGQNTEAFF.